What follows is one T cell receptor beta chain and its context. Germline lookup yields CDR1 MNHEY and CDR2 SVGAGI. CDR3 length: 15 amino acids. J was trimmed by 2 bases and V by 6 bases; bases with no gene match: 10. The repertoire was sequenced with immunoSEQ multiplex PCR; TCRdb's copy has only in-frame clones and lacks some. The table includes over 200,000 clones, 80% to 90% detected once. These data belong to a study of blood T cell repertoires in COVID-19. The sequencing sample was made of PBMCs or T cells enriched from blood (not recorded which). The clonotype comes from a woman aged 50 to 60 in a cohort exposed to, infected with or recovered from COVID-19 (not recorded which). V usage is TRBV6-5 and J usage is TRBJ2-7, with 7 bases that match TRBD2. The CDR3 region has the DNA TGTGCCAGCAGACCTTCTCTAGCGGCTACCTACGAGCAGTACTTC. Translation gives CASRPSLAATYEQYF.